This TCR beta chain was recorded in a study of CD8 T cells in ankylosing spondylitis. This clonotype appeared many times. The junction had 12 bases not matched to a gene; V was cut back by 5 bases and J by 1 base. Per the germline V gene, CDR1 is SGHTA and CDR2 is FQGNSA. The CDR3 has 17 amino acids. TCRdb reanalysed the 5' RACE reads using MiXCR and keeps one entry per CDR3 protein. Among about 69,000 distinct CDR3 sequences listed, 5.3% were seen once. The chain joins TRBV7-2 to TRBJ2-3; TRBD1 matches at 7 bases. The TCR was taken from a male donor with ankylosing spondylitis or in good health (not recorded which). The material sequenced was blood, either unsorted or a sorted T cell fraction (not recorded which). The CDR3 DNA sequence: TGTGCCAGCAGCATTCTAAACAGGGGAGTAGGCACAGATACGCAGTATTTT. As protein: CASSILNRGVGTDTQYF.